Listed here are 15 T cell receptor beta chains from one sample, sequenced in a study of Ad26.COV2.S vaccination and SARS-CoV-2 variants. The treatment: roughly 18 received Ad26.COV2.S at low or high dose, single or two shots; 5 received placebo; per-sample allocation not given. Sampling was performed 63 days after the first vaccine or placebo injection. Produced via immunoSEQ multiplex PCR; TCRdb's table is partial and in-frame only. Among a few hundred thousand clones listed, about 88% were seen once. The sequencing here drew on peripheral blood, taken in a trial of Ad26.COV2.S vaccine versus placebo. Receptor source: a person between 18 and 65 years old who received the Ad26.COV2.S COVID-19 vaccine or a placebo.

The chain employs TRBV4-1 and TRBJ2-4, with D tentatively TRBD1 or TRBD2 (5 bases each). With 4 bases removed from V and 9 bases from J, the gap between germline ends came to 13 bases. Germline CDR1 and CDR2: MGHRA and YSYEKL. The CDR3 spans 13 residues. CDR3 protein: CASSPPMGVIQYF. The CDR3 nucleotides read TGCGCCAGCAGCCCACCCATGGGGGTCATTCAGTACTTC.

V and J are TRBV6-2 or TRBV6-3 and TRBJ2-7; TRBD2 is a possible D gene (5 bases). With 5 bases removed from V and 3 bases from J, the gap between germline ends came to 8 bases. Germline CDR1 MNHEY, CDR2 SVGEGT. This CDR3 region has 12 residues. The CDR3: CASSTGIYEQYF. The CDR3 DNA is TGTGCCAGCAGTACGGGGATCTACGAGCAGTACTTC.

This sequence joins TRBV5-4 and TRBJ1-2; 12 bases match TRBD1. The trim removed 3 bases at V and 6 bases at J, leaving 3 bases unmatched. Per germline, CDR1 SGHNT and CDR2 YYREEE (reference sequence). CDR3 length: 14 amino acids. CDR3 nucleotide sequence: TGTGCCAGCAGCTCCGGGACAGGGGGCGATGGCTACACCTTC. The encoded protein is CASSSGTGGDGYTF.

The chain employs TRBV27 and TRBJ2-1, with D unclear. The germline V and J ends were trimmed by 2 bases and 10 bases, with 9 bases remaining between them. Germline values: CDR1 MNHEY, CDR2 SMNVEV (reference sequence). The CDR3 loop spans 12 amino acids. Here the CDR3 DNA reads TGTGCCAGCAGTTTAGGGATTTTCGAGCAGTTCTTC. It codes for CASSLGIFEQFF.

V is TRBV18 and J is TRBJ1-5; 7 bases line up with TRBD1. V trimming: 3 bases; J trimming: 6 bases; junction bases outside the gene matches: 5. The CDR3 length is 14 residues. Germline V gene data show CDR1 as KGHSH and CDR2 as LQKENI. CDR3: CASSPDRVGQPQHF. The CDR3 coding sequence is TGTGCCAGCTCACCCGACAGGGTGGGTCAGCCCCAGCATTTT.

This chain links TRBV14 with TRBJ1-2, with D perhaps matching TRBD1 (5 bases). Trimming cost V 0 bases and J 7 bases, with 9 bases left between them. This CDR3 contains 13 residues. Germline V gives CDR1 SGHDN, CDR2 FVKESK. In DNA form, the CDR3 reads TGTGCCAGCAGCCAAGATATCCAGGGTGGCTACACCTTC. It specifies CASSQDIQGGYTF.

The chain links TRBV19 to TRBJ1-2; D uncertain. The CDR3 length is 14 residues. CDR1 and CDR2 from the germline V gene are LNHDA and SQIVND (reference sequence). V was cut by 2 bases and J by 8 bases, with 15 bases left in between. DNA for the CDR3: TGTGCCAGTAGTATAAGTCACGGCCTGAGGGGCTACACCTTC. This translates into CASSISHGLRGYTF.

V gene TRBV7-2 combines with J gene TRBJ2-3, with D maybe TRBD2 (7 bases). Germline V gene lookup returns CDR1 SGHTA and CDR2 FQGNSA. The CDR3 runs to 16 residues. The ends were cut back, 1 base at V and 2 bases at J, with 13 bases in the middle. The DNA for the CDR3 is TGTGCCAGCAGCTTAGTTGGGGGGGCTTTCACAGATACGCAGTATTTT. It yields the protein CASSLVGGAFTDTQYF.

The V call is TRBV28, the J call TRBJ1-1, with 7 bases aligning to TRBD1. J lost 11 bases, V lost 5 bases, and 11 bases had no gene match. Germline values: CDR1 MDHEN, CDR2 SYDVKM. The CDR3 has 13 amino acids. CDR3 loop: CASSRELGGKAFF. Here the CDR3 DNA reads TGTGCCAGCAGTCGCGAACTAGGGGGCAAGGCTTTCTTT.

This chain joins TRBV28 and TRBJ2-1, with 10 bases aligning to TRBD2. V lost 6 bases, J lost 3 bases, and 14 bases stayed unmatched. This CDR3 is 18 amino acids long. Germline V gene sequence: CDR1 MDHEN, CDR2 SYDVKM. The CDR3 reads CASRGGGLAVQIYNEQFF. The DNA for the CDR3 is TGTGCCAGCAGGGGGGGCGGACTAGCGGTTCAAATCTACAATGAGCAGTTCTTC.

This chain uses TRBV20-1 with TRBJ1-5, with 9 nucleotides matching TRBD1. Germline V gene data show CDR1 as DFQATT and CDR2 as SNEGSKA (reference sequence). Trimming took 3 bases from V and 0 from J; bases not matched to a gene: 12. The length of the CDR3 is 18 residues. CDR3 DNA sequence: TGCAGTGCTAGTGCCTACAGGGGGCGCCAACCTAGCAATCAGCCCCAGCATTTT. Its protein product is CSASAYRGRQPSNQPQHF.

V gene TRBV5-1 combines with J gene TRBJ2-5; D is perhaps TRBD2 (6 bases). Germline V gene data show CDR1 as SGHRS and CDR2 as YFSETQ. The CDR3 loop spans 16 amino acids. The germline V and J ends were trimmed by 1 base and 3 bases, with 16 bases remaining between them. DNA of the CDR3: TGCGCCAGCAGCTTGTGGGGGAGCGGGTTAGAAGAGACCCAGTACTTC. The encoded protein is CASSLWGSGLEETQYF.

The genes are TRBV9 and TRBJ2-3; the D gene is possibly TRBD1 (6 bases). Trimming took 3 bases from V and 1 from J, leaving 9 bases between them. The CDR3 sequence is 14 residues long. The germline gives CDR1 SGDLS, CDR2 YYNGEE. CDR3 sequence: CASSATGRTDTQYF. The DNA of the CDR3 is TGTGCCAGCAGCGCGACAGGACGCACAGATACGCAGTATTTT.

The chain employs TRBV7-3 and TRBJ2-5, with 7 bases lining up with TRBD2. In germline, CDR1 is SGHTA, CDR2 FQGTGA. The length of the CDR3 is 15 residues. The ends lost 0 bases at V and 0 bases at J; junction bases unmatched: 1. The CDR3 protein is CASSLTGGDQETQYF. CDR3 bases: TGTGCCAGCAGCTTAACTGGGGGGGACCAAGAGACCCAGTACTTC.

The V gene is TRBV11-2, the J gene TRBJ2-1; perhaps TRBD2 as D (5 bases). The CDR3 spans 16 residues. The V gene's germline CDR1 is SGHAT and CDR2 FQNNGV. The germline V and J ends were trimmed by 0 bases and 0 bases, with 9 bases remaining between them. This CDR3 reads CASSLDRGSSYNEQFF. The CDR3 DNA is TGTGCCAGCAGCTTAGATAGAGGGAGCTCCTACAATGAGCAGTTCTTC.